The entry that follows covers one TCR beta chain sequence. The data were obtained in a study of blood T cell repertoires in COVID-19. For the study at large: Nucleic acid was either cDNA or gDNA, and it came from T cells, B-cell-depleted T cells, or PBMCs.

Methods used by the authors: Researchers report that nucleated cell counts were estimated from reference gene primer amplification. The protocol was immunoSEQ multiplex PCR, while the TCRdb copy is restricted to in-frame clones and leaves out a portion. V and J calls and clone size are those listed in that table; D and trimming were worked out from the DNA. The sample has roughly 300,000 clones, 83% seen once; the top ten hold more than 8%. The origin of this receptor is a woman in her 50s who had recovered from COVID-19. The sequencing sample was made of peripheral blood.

CDR3 protein: CATSRPDSTIHNEQFF. CDR3 in DNA: TGTGCCACCAGCAGACCGGACAGCACGATACACAATGAGCAGTTCTTC. V and J are TRBV15 and TRBJ2-1, with D maybe TRBD1 (6 bases). V was clipped by 2 bases and J by 5 bases, with 16 bases between them. This CDR3 spans 16 amino acids. Germline CDR1 reads LNHNV; CDR2 reads YYDKDF (reference sequence). The full variable domain, in which reference TRBV15 and TRBJ2-1 provide the parts outside the CDR3, is DAMVIQNPRYQVTQFGKPVTLSCSQTLNHNVMYWYQQKSSQAPKLLFHYYDKDFNNEADTPDNFQSRRPNTSFCFLDIRSPGLGDTAMYLCATSRPDSTIHNEQFFGPGTRLTVL.